This TCR beta chain emerged from a study of metastatic and nonmetastatic thyroid tumors. TCRdb re-processed the PCR reads through MiXCR. The sample comprises tens of thousands of clones, around 15% of which are singletons, and about 8.4% rests with the top ten. Many counts were recorded for this clone. Its antigen remains unidentified. General study results and limits: Significantly higher TCR beta diversity was reportedly seen in malignant thyroid tumors than benign nodules, in blood and tumor.

Prior to thyroid surgery, none of the patients had received any treatment. The CDR3 contains 14 residues. Germline V gene sequence: CDR1 SGDLS, CDR2 YYNGEE. V was shortened by 0 bases and J by 5 bases, with 11 bases between the two germline ends. The gene calls are TRBV9 and TRBJ2-5; D gene uncertain. The sequence derives from a male donor with papillary thyroid cancer or a benign thyroid nodule (not recorded which). Some clones in this sample may be carry-over from other donors' samples. Material for sequencing was blood. The CDR3 here is CASSVVASRETQYF. For the CDR3, the DNA is TGTGCCAGCAGCGTAGTGGCTAGTCGGGAGACCCAGTACTTC.